What follows are 31 T cell receptor beta chains derived from one specimen sequenced in a study of blood T cell repertoires in COVID-19. Method: immunoSEQ multiplex PCR; TCRdb's copy keeps in-frame clones and lacks some. The sample has approximately 150,000 clones, 84% seen once. The sequencing input was peripheral blood. The receptors here all came from a woman aged 45-65 years in a cohort sampled during active or convalescent COVID-19.

The CDR3 here is CASSLAGTAGNTIYF. The CDR3 DNA sequence: TGTGCCAGCAGCTTGGCCGGGACAGCCGGAAACACCATATATTTT. This rearrangement joins TRBV7-2 to TRBJ1-3, with 7 bases lining up with TRBD1. V dropped 3 bases and J dropped 4; count of bases not matched to a gene: 6. The CDR3 is 15 residues long. Germline-derived CDR1 and CDR2 are SGHTA and FQGNSA.

On this clone: The sample has other DNA sequences that encode this CDR3 too. J is TRBJ1-2 and V is TRBV18; no firm D call. The germline V and J ends were trimmed by 3 bases and 4 bases, with 6 bases remaining between them. Germline values: CDR1 KGHSH, CDR2 LQKENI. CDR3 length equals 12 residues. This CDR3 is CASSPPGYGYTF. The CDR3 coding sequence is TGTGCCAGCTCACCTCCCGGCTATGGCTACACCTTC.

The chain joins TRBV11-3 to TRBJ1-2; D is uncertain. V lost 9 bases to trimming and J lost 4 bases, with 12 bases between them. The CDR3 consists of 12 residues. Germline V gene sequence: CDR1 SGHNT, CDR2 YENEEA. The CDR3 nucleotides read TGTGCCAGTAACCACTACTTCTATGGCTACACCTTC. Amino acids: CASNHYFYGYTF. Based on the CDR3 plus reference TRBV11-3 and TRBJ1-2, the full variable domain is EAGVVQSPRYKIIEKKQPVAFWCNPISGHNTLYWYLQNLGQGPELLIRYENEEAVDDSQLPKDRFSAERLKGVDSTLKIQPAELGDSAVYLCASNHYFYGYTFGSGTRLTVV.

This clone showed up many times. This rearrangement joins TRBV10-2 to TRBJ2-5; weak D call: TRBD2 (5 bases). The V end was cut by 2 bases, the J end by 1 base, with 14 bases between. The CDR3 length is 16 residues. In germline, CDR1 is WSHSY, CDR2 SAAADI. CDR3 nucleotides: TGCGCCAGCAGTGAGCCCCCCGGACTCGTCCAAGAGACCCAGTACTTC. This encodes CASSEPPGLVQETQYF.

J is TRBJ2-2 and V is TRBV29-1; the D is unclear. Germline CDR1 is SQVTM and CDR2 is ANQGSEA. V was shortened by 3 bases and J by 5 bases, with 10 bases between the two germline ends. The CDR3 has 13 amino acids. CDR3 nucleotides: TGCAGCGTTGACTACAGCAATACCGGGGAGCTGTTTTTT. Its protein product is CSVDYSNTGELFF.

This chain connects TRBV6-4 to TRBJ2-2, with 7 bases matching TRBD1. V was clipped by 4 bases and J by 7 bases; unmatched bases: 6. CDR1 MRHNA and CDR2 SNTAGT come from the germline V gene. CDR3 length: 14 amino acids. The CDR3 spells CASSGQGNDGELFF. The DNA for the CDR3 is TGTGCCAGCAGTGGACAGGGTAATGACGGGGAGCTGTTTTTT.

The chain joins TRBV5-1 to TRBJ2-3; D may be TRBD2 (5 bases). Germline CDR1 and CDR2: SGHRS and YFSETQ. CDR3 length: 14 amino acids. V gave up 5 bases and J gave up 6 bases, with 16 bases separating them. CDR3 coding DNA: TGCGCCAGCAGTATCATCGGTTTAGCGGATACGCAGTATTTT. Amino acid sequence: CASSIIGLADTQYF.

The rearrangement uses TRBV10-3 and TRBJ1-2, with D perhaps matching TRBD1 (6 bases). V lost 3 bases and J lost 4, with 24 bases in between. In germline, CDR1 is ENHRY, CDR2 SYGVKD. The CDR3 has 18 amino acids. The CDR3 protein is CAISEPPDRLGLGYGYTF. For the CDR3, the DNA is TGTGCCATCAGTGAACCCCCGGACAGATTGGGGCTAGGCTATGGCTACACCTTC.

The V gene is TRBV21-1, the J gene TRBJ1-4; whether TRBD1, the table's D call, matches the DNA was not checked. TRBV21-1 is a listed pseudogene. The CDR3 spans 16 residues. CDR3 sequence (DNA): TGTGCCAGCATCATCTACAGGGGGGAGGTAAGTGAAAAACTGTTTTTT. It translates to CASIIYRGEVSEKLFF.

CDR3 nucleotide sequence: TGTGCCAGCAGAGTAAACAGGGGAGGCAATGAGCAGTTCTTC. This translates into CASRVNRGGNEQFF. The chain recombines TRBV7-2 with TRBJ2-1, with D perhaps matching TRBD1 (7 bases). Germline-derived CDR1 and CDR2 are SGHTA and FQGNSA. The CDR3 spans 14 residues. Between the trimmed V and J ends, which lost 6 bases and 6 bases, there was a span of 15 bases.

The chain employs TRBV4-3 and TRBJ1-5, with 9 positions matching TRBD1. The germline gives CDR1 LGHNA, CDR2 YSLEER. This CDR3 contains 15 residues. Trimming removed 0 bases from V and 6 bases from J; junction bases left unmatched: 3. CDR3 in DNA: TGCGCCAGCAGCCAAGATGGGACAGGGAGTCAGCCCCAGCATTTT. Translated: CASSQDGTGSQPQHF.

The J gene is TRBJ1-1, the V gene TRBV5-1; tentative D call: TRBD1 (6 bases). V lost 4 bases to trimming and J lost 6 bases, with 16 bases between them. The germline CDR1 and CDR2 sequences are SGHRS and YFSETQ. This CDR3 is built from 14 residues. The CDR3 DNA is TGCGCCAGCAGCCTGACAGGTTTTCAAGCTGAAGCTTTCTTT. This gives the protein CASSLTGFQAEAFF.

The genes are TRBV6-5 and TRBJ1-4; perhaps TRBD1 as D (6 bases). The CDR3 sequence is 11 residues long. The ends were cut back, 6 bases at V and 10 bases at J, with 9 bases in the middle. CDR1 and CDR2 (germline): MNHEY, SVGAGI. The CDR3 DNA reads as TGTGCCAGCAGGACAGGCATAAAACTGTTTTTT. It is translated as CASRTGIKLFF.

The chain combines TRBV9 with TRBJ1-5; 7 positions match TRBD1. CDR3 length equals 15 residues. The V gene end was trimmed by 3 bases and the J gene end by 13 bases; junction bases not matched to a gene: 16. Germline values: CDR1 SGDLS, CDR2 YYNGEE. The CDR3 nucleotides are TGTGCCAGCAGCGCCCGACAGGGATTGGTCCTAAGACAGCATTTT. Translated, it gives CASSARQGLVLRQHF.

The chain couples TRBV4-3 to TRBJ2-3, with no clear D. CDR1 LGHNA and CDR2 YSLEER come from the germline V gene. The CDR3 totals 13 residues. V shed 2 bases and J shed 5 bases, with 8 bases lying between them. CDR3 protein: CASSQSIQDTQYF. CDR3 bases: TGCGCCAGCAGCCAATCTATCCAAGATACGCAGTATTTT.

J is TRBJ1-1 and V is TRBV29-1; D is ambiguous. Germline assignment: CDR1 SQVTM and CDR2 ANQGSEA. CDR3 size: 17 residues. The V end was cut by 3 bases, the J end by 4 bases, with 24 bases between. The CDR3 DNA reads TGCAGCGTTGATAGCTCGTTCGGGGAAGGGTACATCACTGAAGCTTTCTTT. Amino acids: CSVDSSFGEGYITEAFF.

This clone was detected only a few times. V is TRBV6-4 and J is TRBJ2-1; D perhaps matches TRBD2 (5 bases). The CDR3 sequence is 14 residues long. V shed 4 bases and J shed 9 bases, with 16 bases lying between them. Germline CDR1 MRHNA, CDR2 SNTAGT. The CDR3 loop reads CASSVGTEVSEQFF. The CDR3, as DNA: TGTGCCAGCAGTGTGGGCACGGAGGTCAGTGAGCAGTTCTTC.

This chain uses TRBV7-9 with TRBJ2-7; tentatively, D is TRBD1 (6 bases). Germline CDR1 SEHNR, CDR2 FQNEAQ (reference sequence). The CDR3 has 15 amino acids. Between the trimmed V and J ends, which lost 7 bases and 2 bases, there was a span of 18 bases. Written as DNA, the CDR3 is TGTGCCAGCATCAATGGGGGCGGTTTTCCCTACGAGCAGTACTTC. As protein: CASINGGGFPYEQYF. Complete variable domain (other parts from reference TRBV7-9 and TRBJ2-7): DTGVSQNPRHKITKRGQNVTFRCDPISEHNRLYWYRQTLGQGPEFLTYFQNEAQLEKSRLLSDRFSAERPKGSFSTLEIQRTEQGDSAMYLCASINGGGFPYEQYFGPGTRLTVT.

V gene TRBV11-2 combines with J gene TRBJ1-1; D call uncertain. This CDR3 contains 15 residues. V shed 5 bases and J shed 4 bases, with 17 bases lying between them. The germline V gene encodes CDR1 SGHAT and CDR2 FQNNGV. The chain's CDR3 is CASSPLRRGFTEAFF. The CDR3 coding sequence is TGTGCCAGCAGCCCGCTCCGCCGGGGTTTCACTGAAGCTTTCTTT.

J is TRBJ1-1 and V is TRBV5-1; maybe TRBD1 (5 bases). Per the germline V gene, CDR1 is SGHRS and CDR2 is YFSETQ. V was pared by 0 bases and J by 8 bases, with 14 bases between. The CDR3 length is 14 residues. In DNA, the CDR3 is TGCGCCAGCAGCTTGGGCGGGGCCCCCCGGGAAGCTTTCTTT. Translation gives CASSLGGAPREAFF. Looking up the rest from reference TRBV5-1 and TRBJ1-1 gives the full variable domain: KAGVTQTPRYLIKTRGQQVTLSCSPISGHRSVSWYQQTPGQGLQFLFEYFSETQRNKGNFPGRFSGRQFSNSRSEMNVSTLELGDSALYLCASSLGGAPREAFFGQGTRLTVV.

This CDR3 is CASSLRSGDYNEQFF. In DNA, the CDR3 is TGTGCCAGCAGCTTAAGGAGCGGGGACTACAATGAGCAGTTCTTC. The J gene is TRBJ2-1, the V gene TRBV7-2, with 7 bases aligning to TRBD2. There are 15 residues in the CDR3. Per the germline V gene, CDR1 is SGHTA and CDR2 is FQGNSA. The V gene end was trimmed by 2 bases and the J gene end by 3 bases; junction bases not matched to a gene: 4.

DNA for the CDR3: TGTGCCAGCAGCCAGTTCGGAGGGGGCGCTATGTATGGCTACACCTTC. Its translation is CASSQFGGGAMYGYTF. The rearrangement uses TRBV5-6 and TRBJ1-2, with 7 positions matching TRBD1. The germline gives CDR1 SGHDT, CDR2 YYEEEE. Unmatched junction bases numbered 14, after V lost 4 bases and J lost 5 bases. The CDR3 loop spans 16 amino acids.

The gene calls are TRBV6-1 and TRBJ1-5, with D uncertain. This CDR3 comprises 12 residues. Germline CDR1 MNHNS, CDR2 SASEGT. V lost 0 bases to trimming and J lost 6 bases, with 3 bases between them. The CDR3 is CASSEASQPQHF. DNA of the CDR3: TGTGCCAGCAGTGAAGCGAGTCAGCCCCAGCATTTT.

The CDR3 loop reads CASSQEGAPHEQFF. The CDR3 region has the DNA TGCGCCAGCAGCCAAGAGGGAGCCCCCCATGAGCAGTTCTTC. The V gene is TRBV4-3, the J gene TRBJ2-1, with a possible D match to TRBD2 (5 bases). Trimming removed 0 bases from V and 8 bases from J, with 11 bases in between. This CDR3 spans 14 amino acids. CDR1 LGHNA and CDR2 YSLEER come from the germline V gene.

The chain is built from TRBV7-9 and TRBJ1-3; D unclear. V lost 1 base, J lost 7 bases, and 8 bases lay in between. This CDR3 is 13 amino acids long. The germline V gene has CDR1 SEHNR and CDR2 FQNEAQ (reference sequence). The CDR3 DNA reads as TGTGCCAGCAGCTTAGGTCTCGGGAACACCATATATTTT. It yields the protein CASSLGLGNTIYF.

In its sample, this clone was seen a few times. The gene calls are TRBV2 and TRBJ1-2; a possible D gene is TRBD1 (6 bases). Looked up from germline, CDR1 is SNHLY and CDR2 is FYNNEI. V gave up 2 bases and J gave up 0 bases, with 13 bases separating them. CDR3 length equals 16 residues. CDR3 bases: TGTGCCAGCAGTGAATACAGGGTCCCCTCTAACTATGGCTACACCTTC. Its translation: CASSEYRVPSNYGYTF. Full variable domain (missing parts from reference TRBV2 and TRBJ1-2): EPEVTQTPSHQVTQMGQEVILRCVPISNHLYFYWYRQILGQKVEFLVSFYNNEISEKSEIFDDQFSVERPDGSNFTLKIRSTKLEDSAMYFCASSEYRVPSNYGYTFGSGTRLTVV.

This sequence joins TRBV19 and TRBJ2-7; 9 positions match TRBD1. This CDR3 spans 14 amino acids. V lost 6 bases, J lost 3 bases, and 6 bases stayed unmatched. From germline, CDR1 is LNHDA and CDR2 SQIVND (reference sequence). The CDR3 sequence is CASRPTGGIYEQYF. The CDR3, as DNA: TGTGCCAGTAGACCGACAGGGGGAATCTACGAGCAGTACTTC.

This chain links TRBV19 with TRBJ1-2, with TRBD1 matching over 7 bases. CDR1 is LNHDA and CDR2 is SQIVND in the germline V gene (reference sequence). The junction had 11 bases not matched to a gene; V was cut back by 6 bases and J by 10 bases. The CDR3 spans 13 residues. The CDR3 bases are TGTGCCAGTAGCCTGGGGGTCCAGGGGGACTACACCTTC. Translation: CASSLGVQGDYTF.

Only one count was recorded for this clone. The rearrangement uses TRBV2 and TRBJ2-5, with D unclear. CDR1 is SNHLY and CDR2 is FYNNEI in the germline V gene. The CDR3 has 12 amino acids. V was shortened by 8 bases and J by 5 bases, with 12 bases between the two germline ends. CDR3: CASGASPETQYF. For the CDR3, the DNA is TGTGCCAGCGGAGCCTCCCCGGAGACCCAGTACTTC.

This clone was counted between two and nine times. J is TRBJ1-6 and V is TRBV24-1; weak D call: TRBD1 (6 bases). V was trimmed by 4 bases and J by 9 bases, leaving 12 bases between them. This CDR3 spans 14 amino acids. Germline V gene lookup returns CDR1 KGHDR and CDR2 SFDVKD. CDR3 sequence: CATSDSGAGSPLHF. The CDR3 DNA reads TGTGCCACCAGTGACTCAGGGGCCGGTTCACCCCTCCACTTT.

In its sample, this clone was seen many times. The chain carries TRBV5-6 and TRBJ1-2, with D tentatively TRBD1 (6 bases). With 2 bases removed from V and 4 bases from J, the gap between germline ends came to 21 bases. CDR3 length equals 17 residues. CDR1 SGHDT and CDR2 YYEEEE come from the germline V gene. CDR3: CASSFPPPTGGRYGYTF. The CDR3 DNA is TGTGCCAGCAGCTTCCCCCCCCCGACAGGTGGTCGCTATGGCTACACCTTC.